This T cell receptor beta chain was observed in a study of shared clonotypes between healthy human individuals. Regarding the study as a whole: Genetic and exposure-history diversity was limited by the small donor number. Approximately 5% was the fraction of naive CD4 clonotypes found shared across a few donors. Tissues were not sampled, only blood, and their repertoires likely differ.

Sequencing was performed with immunoSEQ multiplex PCR; in TCRdb, only in-frame clones are kept and a portion is missing. Of roughly 2.1 million clones in the sample, about 93% were seen once. This CDR3 spans 17 amino acids. V was clipped by 0 bases and J by 7 bases, with 22 bases between them. Germline assignment: CDR1 SGHNT and CDR2 YYREEE (reference sequence). For this clone: The target antigen is unknown.

CD45RO-negative CD8 cells positively selected for CCR7 made up the naive population, which excluded terminally differentiated effector memory CD45RA+ cells. The sequence came from a man aged 18-30 years in good health. Some clones in this sample may be carry-over from other donors' samples. The rearrangement joins TRBV5-4 to TRBJ1-2; possibly TRBD1 for D (6 bases). The material sequenced was naive CD8+ T cells from PBMCs. The CDR3 DNA sequence: TGTGCCAGCAGCTTGGTTCCTCGACAGGTTCGTGTAGGTGGCTACACCTTC. It codes for CASSLVPRQVRVGGYTF.